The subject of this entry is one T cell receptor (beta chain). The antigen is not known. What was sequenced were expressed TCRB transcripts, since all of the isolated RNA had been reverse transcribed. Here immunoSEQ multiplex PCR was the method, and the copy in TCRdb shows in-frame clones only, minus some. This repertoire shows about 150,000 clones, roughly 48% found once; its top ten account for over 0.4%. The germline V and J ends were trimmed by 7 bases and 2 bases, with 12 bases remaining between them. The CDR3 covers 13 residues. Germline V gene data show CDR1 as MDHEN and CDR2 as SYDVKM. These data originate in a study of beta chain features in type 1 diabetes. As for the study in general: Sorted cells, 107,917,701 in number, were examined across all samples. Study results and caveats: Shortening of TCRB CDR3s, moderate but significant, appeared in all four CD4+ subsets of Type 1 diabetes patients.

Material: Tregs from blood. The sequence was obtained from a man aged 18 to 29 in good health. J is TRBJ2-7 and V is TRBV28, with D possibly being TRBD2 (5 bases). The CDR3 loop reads CASKRAVPYEQYF. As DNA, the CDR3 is TGTGCCAGCAAAAGAGCGGTTCCCTACGAGCAGTACTTC.